The 3 T cell receptor beta chains reported below all come from one sample, sequenced in a study of beta chain features in type 1 diabetes (dated by TCRdb to the late 2010s). General findings and caveats noted by the study authors: A moderate but significant shortening of TCRB CDR3 length was observed in type 1 diabetes patients in all four CD4+ subsets.

The method behind the library was the immunoSEQ multiplex PCR assay. The entire amount of isolated RNA was reverse transcribed using the High Capacity cDNA Reverse Transcription Kit, so the sequenced TCRB transcripts were expressed ones. Entries here come from immuneACCESS through TCRdb and include only in-frame sequences with V and J called. Some clones fail to appear in such tables; in the studies checked, an unresolved V gene covers under half of the shortfall, and the cause of the remainder is unknown. The sample records some 370,000 clones, about 10% of which are singletons. The top ten hold 0.55% to 0.75% of the sample. These receptors are not linked to any known antigen. The sequenced sample consisted of central memory CD4+ T cells from blood. These receptors were taken from a man aged 25 to 45 with type 1 diabetes.

This clone was picked up a small number of times. V usage is TRBV9 and J usage is TRBJ2-5; D tentatively fits TRBD1 or TRBD2 (5 bases each). The germline gives CDR1 SGDLS, CDR2 YYNGEE. Trimming removed 4 bases from V and 2 bases from J, with 15 bases in between. This CDR3 contains 15 residues. The CDR3 DNA follows: TGTGCCAGCAGCTTCGGGACCGGGAAACAAGAGACCCAGTACTTC. Its protein product is CASSFGTGKQETQYF. The variable domain in full, completed from reference TRBV9 and TRBJ2-5, reads DSGVTQTPKHLITATGQRVTLRCSPRSGDLSVYWYQQSLDQGLQFLIQYYNGEERAKGNILERFSAQQFPDLHSELNLSSLELGDSALYFCASSFGTGKQETQYFGPGTRLLVL.

The J gene is TRBJ2-3, the V gene TRBV27; D tentatively fits TRBD1 or TRBD2 (5 bases each). V was trimmed by 3 bases and J by 1 base, leaving 8 bases between them. This CDR3 contains 14 residues. Germline V CDR1 and CDR2: MNHEY, SMNVEV (reference sequence). The CDR3 DNA follows: TGTGCCAGCAGTTTCGGGACGGGCACAGATACGCAGTATTTT. It translates to CASSFGTGTDTQYF.

This clone was counted many times. The V and J genes are TRBV29-1 and TRBJ2-5; D is ambiguous. The V end was cut by 2 bases, the J end by 5 bases, with 12 bases between. Germline loops: CDR1 SQVTM, CDR2 ANQGSEA. This CDR3 is 13 amino acids long. The CDR3 DNA reads as TGCAGCGTTGAACTTGGCAGTATGGAGACCCAGTACTTC. It yields the protein CSVELGSMETQYF.